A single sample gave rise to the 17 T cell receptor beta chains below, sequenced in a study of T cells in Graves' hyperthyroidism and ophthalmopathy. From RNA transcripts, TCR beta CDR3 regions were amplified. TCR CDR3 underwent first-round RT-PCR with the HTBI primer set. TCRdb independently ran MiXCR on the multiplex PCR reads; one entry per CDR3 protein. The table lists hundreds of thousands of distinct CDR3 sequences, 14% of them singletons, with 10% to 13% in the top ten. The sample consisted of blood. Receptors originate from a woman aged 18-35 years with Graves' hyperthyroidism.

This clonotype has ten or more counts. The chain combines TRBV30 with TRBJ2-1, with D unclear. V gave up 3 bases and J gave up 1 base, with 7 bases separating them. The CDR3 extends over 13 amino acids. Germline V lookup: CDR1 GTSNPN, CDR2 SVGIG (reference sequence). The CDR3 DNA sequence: TGTGCCTGGAGCGAGAATTCCTACAATGAGCAGTTCTTC. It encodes CAWSENSYNEQFF. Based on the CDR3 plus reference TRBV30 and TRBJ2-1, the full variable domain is SQTIHQWPATLVQPVGSPLSLECTVEGTSNPNLYWYRQAAGRGLQLLFYSVGIGQISSEVPQNLSASRPQDRQFILSSKKLLLSDSGFYLCAWSENSYNEQFFGPGTRLTVL.

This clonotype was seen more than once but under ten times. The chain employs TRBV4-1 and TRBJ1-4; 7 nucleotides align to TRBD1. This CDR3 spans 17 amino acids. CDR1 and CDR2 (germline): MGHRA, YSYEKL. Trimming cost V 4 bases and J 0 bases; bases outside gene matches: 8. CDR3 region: CASSRGQAYTTNEKLFF. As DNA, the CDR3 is TGCGCCAGCAGCCGAGGACAGGCCTATACAACTAATGAAAAACTGTTTTTT.

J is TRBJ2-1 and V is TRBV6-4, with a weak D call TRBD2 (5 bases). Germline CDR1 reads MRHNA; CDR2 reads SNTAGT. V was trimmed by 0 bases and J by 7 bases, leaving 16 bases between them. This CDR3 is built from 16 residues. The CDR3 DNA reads TGTGCCAGCAGTGACTCAGGACTCCCGGGCCCGAATGAGCAGTTCTTC. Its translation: CASSDSGLPGPNEQFF.

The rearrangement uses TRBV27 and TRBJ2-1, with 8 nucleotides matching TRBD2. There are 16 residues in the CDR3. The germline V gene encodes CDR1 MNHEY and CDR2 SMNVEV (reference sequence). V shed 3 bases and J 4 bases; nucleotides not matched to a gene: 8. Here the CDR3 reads CASSLSTSVGYNEQFF. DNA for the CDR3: TGTGCCAGCAGTTTGTCGACTAGCGTGGGGTACAATGAGCAGTTCTTC.

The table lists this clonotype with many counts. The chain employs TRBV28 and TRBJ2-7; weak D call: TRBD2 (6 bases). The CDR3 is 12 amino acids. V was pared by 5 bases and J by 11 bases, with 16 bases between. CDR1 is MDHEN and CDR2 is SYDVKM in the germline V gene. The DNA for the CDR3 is TGTGCCAGCAGTCCCCGGACTACGGGAGAGTACTTC. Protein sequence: CASSPRTTGEYF.

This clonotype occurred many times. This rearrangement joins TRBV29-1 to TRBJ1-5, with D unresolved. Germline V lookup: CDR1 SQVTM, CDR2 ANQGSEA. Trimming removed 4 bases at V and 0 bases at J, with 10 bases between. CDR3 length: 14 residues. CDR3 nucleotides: TGCAGCGTTGGGGTAGGCAATAGCAATCAGCCCCAGCATTTT. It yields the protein CSVGVGNSNQPQHF. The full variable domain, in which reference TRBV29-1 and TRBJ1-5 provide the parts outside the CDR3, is SAVISQKPSRDICQRGTSLTIQCQVDSQVTMMFWYRQQPGQSLTLIATANQGSEATYESGFVIDKFPISRPNLTFSTLTVSNMSPEDSSIYLCSVGVGNSNQPQHFGDGTRLSIL.

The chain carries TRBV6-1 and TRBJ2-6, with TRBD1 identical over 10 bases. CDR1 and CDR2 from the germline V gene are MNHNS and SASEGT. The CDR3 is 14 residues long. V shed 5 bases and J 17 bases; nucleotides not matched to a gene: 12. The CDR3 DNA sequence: TGTGCCAGCAGTTCCCAGGGACAGGGGAGGATCTTGACTTTC. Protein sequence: CASSSQGQGRILTF.

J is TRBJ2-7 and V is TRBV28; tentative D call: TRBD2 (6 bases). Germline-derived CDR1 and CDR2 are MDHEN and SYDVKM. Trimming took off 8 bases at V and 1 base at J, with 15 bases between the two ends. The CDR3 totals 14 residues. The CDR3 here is CASYPGTESYEQYF. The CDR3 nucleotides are TGTGCCAGCTACCCCGGGACTGAATCCTACGAGCAGTACTTC. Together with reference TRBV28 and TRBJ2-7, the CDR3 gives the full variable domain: DVKVTQSSRYLVKRTGEKVFLECVQDMDHENMFWYRQDPGLGLRLIYFSYDVKMKEKGDIPEGYSVSREKKERFSLILESASTNQTSMYLCASYPGTESYEQYFGPGTRLTVT.

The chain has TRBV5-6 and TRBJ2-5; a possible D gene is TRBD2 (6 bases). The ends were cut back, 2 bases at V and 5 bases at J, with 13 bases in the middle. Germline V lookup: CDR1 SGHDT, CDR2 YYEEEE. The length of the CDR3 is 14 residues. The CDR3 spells CASSLTREQETQYF. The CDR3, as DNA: TGTGCCAGCAGCTTAACCCGGGAGCAGGAGACCCAGTACTTC.

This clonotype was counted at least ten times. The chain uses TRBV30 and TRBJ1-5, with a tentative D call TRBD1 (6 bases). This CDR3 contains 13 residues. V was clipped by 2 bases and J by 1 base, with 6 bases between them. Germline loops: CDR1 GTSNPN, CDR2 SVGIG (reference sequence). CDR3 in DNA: TGTGCCTGGAGTAGGGGGAGCAATCAGCCCCAGCATTTT. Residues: CAWSRGSNQPQHF.

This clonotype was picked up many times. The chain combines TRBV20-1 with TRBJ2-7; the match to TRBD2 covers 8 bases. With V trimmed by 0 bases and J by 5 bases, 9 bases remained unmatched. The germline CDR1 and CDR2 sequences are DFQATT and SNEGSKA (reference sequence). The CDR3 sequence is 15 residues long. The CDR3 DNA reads TGCAGTGCTAGAGATCCCAGCGGGAGTCCCCACGAGCAGTACTTC. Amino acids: CSARDPSGSPHEQYF.

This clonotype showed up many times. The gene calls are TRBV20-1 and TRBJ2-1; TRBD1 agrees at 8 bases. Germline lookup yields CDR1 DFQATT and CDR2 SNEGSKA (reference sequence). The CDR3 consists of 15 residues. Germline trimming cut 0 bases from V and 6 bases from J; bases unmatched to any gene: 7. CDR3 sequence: CSARDLRTGINEQFF. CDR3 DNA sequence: TGCAGTGCTAGAGATTTAAGGACAGGGATCAATGAGCAGTTCTTC.

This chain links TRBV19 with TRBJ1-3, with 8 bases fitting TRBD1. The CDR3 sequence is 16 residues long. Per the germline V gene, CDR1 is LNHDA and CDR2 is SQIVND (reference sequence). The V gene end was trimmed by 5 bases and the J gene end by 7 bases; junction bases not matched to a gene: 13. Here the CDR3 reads CASSLSTGGPVNTIYF. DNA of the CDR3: TGTGCCAGTAGTCTCAGCACAGGGGGTCCCGTCAACACCATATATTTT. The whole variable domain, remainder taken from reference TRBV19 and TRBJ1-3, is DGGITQSPKYLFRKEGQNVTLSCEQNLNHDAMYWYRQDPGQGLRLIYYSQIVNDFQKGDIAEGYSVSREKKESFPLTVTSAQKNPTAFYLCASSLSTGGPVNTIYFGEGSWLTVV.

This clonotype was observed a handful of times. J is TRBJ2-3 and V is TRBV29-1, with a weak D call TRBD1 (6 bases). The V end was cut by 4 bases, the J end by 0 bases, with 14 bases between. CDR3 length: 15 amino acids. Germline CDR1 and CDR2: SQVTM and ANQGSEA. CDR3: CSVGNTGRSTDTQYF. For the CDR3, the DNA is TGCAGCGTTGGAAATACAGGGCGGAGCACAGATACGCAGTATTTT.

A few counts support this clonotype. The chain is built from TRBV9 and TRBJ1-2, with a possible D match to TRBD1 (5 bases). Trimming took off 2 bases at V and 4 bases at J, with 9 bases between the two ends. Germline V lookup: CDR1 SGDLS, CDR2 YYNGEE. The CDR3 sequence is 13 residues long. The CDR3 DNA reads TGTGCCAGCAGCGTGGGTGACAGCTATGGCTACACCTTC. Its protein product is CASSVGDSYGYTF.

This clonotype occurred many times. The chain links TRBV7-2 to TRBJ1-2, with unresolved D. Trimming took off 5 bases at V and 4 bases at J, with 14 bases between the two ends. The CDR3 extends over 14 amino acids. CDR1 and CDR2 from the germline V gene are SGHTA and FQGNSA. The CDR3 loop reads CASSLSEGVYGYTF. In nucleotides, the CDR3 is TGTGCCAGCAGCCTAAGCGAGGGAGTCTATGGCTACACCTTC.

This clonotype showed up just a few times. The CDR3 spells CASSRLGVPYEQYF. CDR3 bases: TGTGCCAGCAGTCGTTTGGGGGTGCCCTACGAGCAGTACTTC. J is TRBJ2-7 and V is TRBV2, with D perhaps being TRBD1 or TRBD2 (5 bases each). Germline V gene data show CDR1 as SNHLY and CDR2 as FYNNEI. CDR3 length: 14 amino acids. Between the trimmed V and J ends, which lost 5 bases and 2 bases, there was a span of 13 bases.